This T cell receptor beta chain derives from a study of shared clonotypes between healthy human individuals. V gave up 2 bases and J gave up 7 bases; unmatched junction bases: 8. CDR1 and CDR2 from the germline V gene are SGHTA and FQGTGA. The CDR3 covers 16 residues. As handled by the study authors: Filtering differed since immunoSEQ provided only junctions, with no quality scores. Sequencing used immunoSEQ multiplex PCR; TCRdb keeps in-frame clones, though not all of them. The V and J calls and clone size come from that table; D and trimming were worked out from the DNA. The sample lists around 980,000 clones, more than 75% occurring once.

Sequencing was performed on memory CD4+ T cells from PBMCs. Subset given: CD45RA-negative fraction. The chain is built from TRBV7-3 and TRBJ2-1; 10 bases are a match to TRBD2. The sequence was obtained from a young man in good health. Some clones in this sample may be carry-over from other donors' samples. The CDR3 loop is CASSLGSSGSMNEQFF. CDR3 coding DNA: TGTGCCAGCAGCTTAGGGTCTAGCGGGAGTATGAATGAGCAGTTCTTC. Combining the CDR3 with reference TRBV7-3 and TRBJ2-1 gives the whole variable domain GAGVSQTPSNKVTEKGKYVELRCDPISGHTALYWYRQSLGQGPEFLIYFQGTGAADDSGLPNDRFFAVRPEGSVSTLKIQRTERGDSAVYLCASSLGSSGSMNEQFFGPGTRLTVL.